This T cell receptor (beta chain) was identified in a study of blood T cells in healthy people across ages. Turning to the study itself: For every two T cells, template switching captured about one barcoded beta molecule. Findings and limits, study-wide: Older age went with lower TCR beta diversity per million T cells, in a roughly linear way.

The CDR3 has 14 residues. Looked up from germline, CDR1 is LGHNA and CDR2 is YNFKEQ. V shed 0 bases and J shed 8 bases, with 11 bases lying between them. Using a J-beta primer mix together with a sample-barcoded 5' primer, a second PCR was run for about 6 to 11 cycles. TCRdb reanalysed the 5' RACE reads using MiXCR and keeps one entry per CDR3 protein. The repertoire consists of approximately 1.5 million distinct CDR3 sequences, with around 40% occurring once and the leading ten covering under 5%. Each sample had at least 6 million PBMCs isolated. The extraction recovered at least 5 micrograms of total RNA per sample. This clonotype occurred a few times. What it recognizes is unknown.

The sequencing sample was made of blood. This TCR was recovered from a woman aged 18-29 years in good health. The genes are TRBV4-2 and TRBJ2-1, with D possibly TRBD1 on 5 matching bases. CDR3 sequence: CASSQESRADEQFF. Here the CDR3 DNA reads TGTGCCAGCAGCCAAGAAAGCAGGGCGGATGAGCAGTTCTTC.